One and the same sample provided the 14 T cell receptor beta chains below, sequenced in a study of blood T cells in healthy people across ages. The authors ran a second PCR of about 7 to 11 cycles using a sample-barcoded 5' primer and a J-beta primer mix. TCRdb processed the 5' RACE reads anew with MiXCR; each CDR3 protein has one entry. The data contain hundreds of thousands of distinct CDR3 sequences, roughly 52% of them singletons. Sequencing was carried out using blood. The receptors derive from a man aged 25 to 40 in good health.

This clonotype was picked up one time. One junction end does not reproduce the germline sequence, and a read error may be involved. DNA for the CDR3: TGTGGCAGCAGTTTCCAAACCTCGGACAGGGGAACCTACAATGAGCAGTTCTTC. Protein: CGSSFQTSDRGTYNEQFF. The chain employs TRBV28 and TRBJ2-1, with 9 positions matching TRBD1. The CDR3 runs 18 residues. CDR1 is MDHEN and CDR2 is SYDVKM in the germline V gene. The entire variable domain, with the rest obtained from reference TRBV28 and TRBJ2-1, is as follows: DVKVTQSSRYLVKRTGEKVFLECVQDMDHENMFWYRQDPGLGLRLIYFSYDVKMKEKGDIPEGYSVSREKKERFSLILESASTNQTSMYLCGSSFQTSDRGTYNEQFFGPGTRLTVL.

There are many counts of this clonotype. The gene calls are TRBV7-2 and TRBJ2-5; 7 bases align to TRBD1. Matching the DNA end better, TRBJ2-7 makes the J call doubtful. CDR1 SGHTA and CDR2 FQGNSA come from the germline V gene. The CDR3 contains 12 residues. The CDR3 sequence: CASSSRQGEQYF. The CDR3 region has the DNA TGTGCCAGCAGTTCCCGACAGGGCGAGCAGTACTTC.

J is TRBJ2-7 and V is TRBV29-1, with 14 bases aligning to TRBD2. This CDR3 has 12 residues. Unmatched junction bases numbered 2, after V lost 7 bases and J lost 6 bases. Per germline, CDR1 SQVTM and CDR2 ANQGSEA. CDR3 sequence: CSGGLAGVEQYF. DNA of the CDR3: TGCAGCGGGGGACTAGCGGGGGTCGAGCAGTACTTC.

This clonotype was recorded a few times. This sequence joins TRBV19 and TRBJ2-3; 9 bases agree with TRBD1. Per the germline V gene, CDR1 is LNHDA and CDR2 is SQIVND (reference sequence). The junction had 5 bases not matched to a gene; V was cut back by 7 bases and J by 3 bases. CDR3 length equals 14 residues. The CDR3 nucleotides are TGTGCCAGTAACACAGGGGGCGGTACAGATACGCAGTATTTT. Residues: CASNTGGGTDTQYF.

This clonotype has just a few counts. J is TRBJ1-2 and V is TRBV24-1; D not resolved. Germline values: CDR1 KGHDR, CDR2 SFDVKD. CDR3 size: 13 residues. Trimming took 4 bases from V and 5 from J, leaving 10 bases between them. The CDR3 loop reads CATSEASGYGYTF. CDR3 coding DNA: TGTGCCACCAGTGAAGCGTCAGGATATGGCTACACCTTC.

Only a few counts were recorded for this clonotype. The chain carries TRBV13 and TRBJ2-5; a possible D gene is TRBD2 (5 bases). The CDR3 totals 14 residues. In germline, CDR1 is PRHDT, CDR2 FYEKMQ (reference sequence). Trimming cost V 5 bases and J 2 bases, with 12 bases left between them. The CDR3 region is CASSQRTLQETQYF. The CDR3 DNA sequence: TGTGCCAGCAGCCAGCGGACTTTACAAGAGACCCAGTACTTC.

This rearrangement joins TRBV7-9 to TRBJ2-7, with 12 bases aligning to TRBD1. The V and J ends lost 5 bases and 9 bases, in that order; junction bases with no gene match: 5. Germline CDR1 and CDR2: SEHNR and FQNEAQ (reference sequence). This CDR3 has 13 amino acids. CDR3 in amino acids: CASSGGTGGSQYF. In DNA form, the CDR3 reads TGTGCCAGCAGCGGAGGGACAGGGGGCTCGCAGTACTTC.

This chain uses TRBV30 with TRBJ1-5; possibly TRBD1 for D (6 bases). Per the germline V gene, CDR1 is GTSNPN and CDR2 is SVGIG (reference sequence). The germline V and J ends were trimmed by 0 bases and 6 bases, with 9 bases remaining between them. This CDR3 is built from 13 residues. CDR3 residues: CAWSVSGVQPQHF. CDR3 DNA sequence: TGTGCCTGGAGTGTATCAGGGGTTCAGCCCCAGCATTTT.

This rearrangement joins TRBV7-7 to TRBJ2-3; maybe TRBD2 (7 bases). Trimming shortened V by 5 bases and J by 2 bases, and 23 bases separated the two germline ends. Germline V CDR1 and CDR2: SSHAT, FNYEAQ (reference sequence). The CDR3 totals 18 residues. The CDR3 here is CASSPEVPGGRNTDTQYF. DNA for the CDR3: TGTGCCAGCAGCCCCGAAGTGCCCGGGGGGCGGAACACAGATACGCAGTATTTT.

V gene TRBV5-1 combines with J gene TRBJ2-1; D is unclear. The CDR3 covers 15 residues. From germline, CDR1 is SGHRS and CDR2 YFSETQ. Trimming pared 0 bases from V and 10 bases from J, leaving 17 bases between. The CDR3 DNA sequence: TGCGCCAGCAGCTTGGAGGTTGGCCAAACTAAAGAGCAGTTCTTC. It specifies CASSLEVGQTKEQFF.

This clonotype was recorded a few times. The V gene is TRBV5-1, the J gene TRBJ2-3, with 8 positions matching TRBD2. Germline-derived CDR1 and CDR2 are SGHRS and YFSETQ. V was clipped by 7 bases and J by 1 base; unmatched bases: 17. This CDR3 contains 18 residues. Written as DNA, the CDR3 is TGCGCCAGCGATCCATCCACAACTAGCGGTCCCGGCACAGATACGCAGTATTTT. Encoded protein: CASDPSTTSGPGTDTQYF.

This clonotype was observed a handful of times. The gene calls are TRBV25-1 and TRBJ2-1; the D is unclear. Germline V gene lookup returns CDR1 MGHDK and CDR2 SYGVNS. With 4 bases removed from V and 6 bases from J, the gap between germline ends came to 7 bases. The CDR3 has 12 amino acids. As DNA, the CDR3 is TGTGCCAGCAGTGCAGACTTCAATGAGCAGTTCTTC. Translated: CASSADFNEQFF.

The chain recombines TRBV20-1 with TRBJ2-5; D possibly corresponds to TRBD2 (5 bases). This CDR3 comprises 15 residues. Germline V gene sequence: CDR1 DFQATT, CDR2 SNEGSKA (reference sequence). Trimming shortened V by 3 bases and J by 11 bases, and 25 bases separated the two germline ends. Written as DNA, the CDR3 is TGCAGTGCTAGGGGAGTGGGAAGCACCTACAATGAGCAGTACTTC. Translation gives CSARGVGSTYNEQYF.

This rearrangement joins TRBV14 to TRBJ2-4; 10 bases are shared with TRBD2. The CDR3 runs to 15 residues. J was trimmed by 13 bases and V by 4 bases; bases with no gene match: 13. Germline loops: CDR1 SGHDN, CDR2 FVKESK. CDR3 protein: CASSLRSGGLREQYF. CDR3 nucleotides: TGTGCCAGCAGCCTGCGTAGCGGGGGGCTCCGAGAGCAGTACTTC.